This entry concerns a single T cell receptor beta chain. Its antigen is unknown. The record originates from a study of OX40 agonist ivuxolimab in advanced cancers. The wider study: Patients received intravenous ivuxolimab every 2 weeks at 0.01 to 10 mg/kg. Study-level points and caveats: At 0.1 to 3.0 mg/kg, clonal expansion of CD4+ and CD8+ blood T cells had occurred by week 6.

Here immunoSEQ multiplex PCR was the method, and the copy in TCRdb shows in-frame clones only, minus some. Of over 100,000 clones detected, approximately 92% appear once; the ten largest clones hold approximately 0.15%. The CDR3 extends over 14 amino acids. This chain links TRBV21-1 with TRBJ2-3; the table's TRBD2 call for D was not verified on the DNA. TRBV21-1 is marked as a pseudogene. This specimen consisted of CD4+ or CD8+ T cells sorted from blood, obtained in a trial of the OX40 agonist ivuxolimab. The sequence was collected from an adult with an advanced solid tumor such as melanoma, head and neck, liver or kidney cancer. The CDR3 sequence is CASSKRPSKDTQYF. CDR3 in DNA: TGTGCCAGCAGTAAGAGGCCTTCCAAAGATACGCAGTATTTT.